These T cell receptor beta chains were read from a single sample in a study of PD-1 blockade in classical Hodgkin lymphoma. Produced via immunoSEQ multiplex PCR; TCRdb's table is partial and in-frame only. The table includes approximately 8,400 clones, more than 80% detected once. Sequencing was performed on CD4+ T cells from blood, taken at baseline. Source of these receptors: a human donor with classical Hodgkin lymphoma. Each CDR3 is given with its conserved first and last residue. D genes are given only for firm matches. Where a row states a size, it is once, few, many or the class of an expanded clone; other rows omit it.

CDR3aa: CASSIDRLNTIYF
CDR3nt: TGTGCCAGCAGCATCGACAGGCTAAACACCATATATTTT
len: 13
j_gene: TRBJ1-3
d_gene: .
abundance: few
v_gene: TRBV5-4

CDR3aa: CASSLFPQATGELFF
CDR3nt: TGCGCCAGCAGCTTATTTCCCCAGGCAACCGGGGAGCTGTTTTTT
len: 15
j_gene: TRBJ2-2
d_gene: .
abundance: .
v_gene: TRBV5-1

CDR3aa: CASSWTVSYNEQFF
CDR3nt: TGTGCCAGCAGCTGGACCGTCTCCTACAATGAGCAGTTCTTC
len: 14
j_gene: TRBJ2-1
d_gene: .
abundance: .
v_gene: TRBV14

CDR3aa: CASSDGLLAGGRDTQYF
CDR3nt: TGCGCCAGCAGCGACGGCCTACTAGCGGGGGGTAGGGATACGCAGTATTTT
len: 17
j_gene: TRBJ2-3
d_gene: TRBD2
abundance: .
v_gene: TRBV5-1

CDR3aa: CASSQEALGASGGYTF
CDR3nt: TGCGCCAGCAGCCAAGAAGCGTTAGGCGCATCGGGCGGCTACACCTTC
len: 16
j_gene: TRBJ1-2
d_gene: .
abundance: .
v_gene: TRBV4-1

CDR3aa: CASSPNGAPDQETQYF
CDR3nt: TGCGCCAGCAGCCCTAACGGGGCGCCAGACCAAGAGACCCAGTACTTC
len: 16
j_gene: TRBJ2-5
d_gene: .
abundance: .
v_gene: TRBV5-1

CDR3aa: CASRDRGQGSYEQYF
CDR3nt: TGTGCCAGCAGAGATAGGGGACAGGGGAGCTACGAGCAGTACTTC
len: 15
j_gene: TRBJ2-7
d_gene: TRBD1
abundance: .
v_gene: TRBV6-1

CDR3aa: CASSGGAEETQYF
CDR3nt: TGTGCCAGCAGTGGGGGGGCAGAAGAGACCCAGTACTTC
len: 13
j_gene: TRBJ2-5
d_gene: .
abundance: .
v_gene: TRBV2

CDR3aa: CASSEFEEGYTF
CDR3nt: TGTGCCAGCAGTGAATTTGAGGAGGGCTACACCTTC
len: 12
j_gene: TRBJ1-2
d_gene: .
abundance: .
v_gene: TRBV6-1

CDR3aa: CASSEGGLLPYEQYF
CDR3nt: TGTGCCAGCAGTGAAGGCGGACTTCTCCCCTACGAGCAGTACTTC
len: 15
j_gene: TRBJ2-7
d_gene: .
abundance: .
v_gene: TRBV6-1